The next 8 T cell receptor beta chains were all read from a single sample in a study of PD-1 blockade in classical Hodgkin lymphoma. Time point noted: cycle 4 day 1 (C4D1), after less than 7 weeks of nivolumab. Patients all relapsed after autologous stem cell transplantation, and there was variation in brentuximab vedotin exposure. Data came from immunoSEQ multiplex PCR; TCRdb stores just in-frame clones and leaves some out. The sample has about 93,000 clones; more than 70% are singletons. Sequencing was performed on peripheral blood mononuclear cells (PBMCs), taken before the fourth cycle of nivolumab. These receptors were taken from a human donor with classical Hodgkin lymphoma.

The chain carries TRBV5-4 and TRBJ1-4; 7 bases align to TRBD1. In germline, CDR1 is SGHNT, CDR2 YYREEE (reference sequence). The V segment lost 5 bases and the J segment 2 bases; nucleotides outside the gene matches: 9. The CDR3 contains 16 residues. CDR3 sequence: CASSMSTGHTNEKLFF. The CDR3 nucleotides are TGTGCCAGCAGTATGTCGACAGGGCACACTAATGAAAAACTGTTTTTT.

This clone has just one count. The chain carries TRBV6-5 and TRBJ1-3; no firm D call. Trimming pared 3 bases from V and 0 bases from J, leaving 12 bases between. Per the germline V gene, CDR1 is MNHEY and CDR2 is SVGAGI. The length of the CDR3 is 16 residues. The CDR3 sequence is CASSYIGQVSGNTIYF. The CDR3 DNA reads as TGTGCCAGCAGTTATATCGGCCAGGTCTCTGGAAACACCATATATTTT.

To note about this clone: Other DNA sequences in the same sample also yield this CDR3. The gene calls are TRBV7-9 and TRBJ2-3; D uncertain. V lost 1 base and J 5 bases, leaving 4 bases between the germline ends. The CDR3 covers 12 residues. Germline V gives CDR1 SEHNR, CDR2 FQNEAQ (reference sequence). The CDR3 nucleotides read TGTGCCAGCAGCTTAGTTGGAGATACGCAGTATTTT. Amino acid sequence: CASSLVGDTQYF.

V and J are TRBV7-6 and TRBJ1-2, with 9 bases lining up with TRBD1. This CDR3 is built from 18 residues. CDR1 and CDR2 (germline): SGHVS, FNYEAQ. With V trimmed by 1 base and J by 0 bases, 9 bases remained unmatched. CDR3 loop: CASSLVPDRGVANYGYTF. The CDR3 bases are TGTGCCAGCAGCTTAGTCCCCGACAGGGGGGTAGCTAACTATGGCTACACCTTC. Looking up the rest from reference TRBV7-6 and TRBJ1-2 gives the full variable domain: GAGVSQSPRYKVTKRGQDVALRCDPISGHVSLYWYRQALGQGPEFLTYFNYEAQQDKSGLPNDRFSAERPEGSISTLTIQRTEQRDSAMYRCASSLVPDRGVANYGYTFGSGTRLTVV.

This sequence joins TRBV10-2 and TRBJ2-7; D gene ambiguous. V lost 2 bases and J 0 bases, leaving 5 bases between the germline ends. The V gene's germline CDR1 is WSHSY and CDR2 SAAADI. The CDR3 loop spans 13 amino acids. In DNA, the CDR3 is TGCGCCAGCAGTGAGGGAAGCTCCTACGAGCAGTACTTC. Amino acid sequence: CASSEGSSYEQYF.

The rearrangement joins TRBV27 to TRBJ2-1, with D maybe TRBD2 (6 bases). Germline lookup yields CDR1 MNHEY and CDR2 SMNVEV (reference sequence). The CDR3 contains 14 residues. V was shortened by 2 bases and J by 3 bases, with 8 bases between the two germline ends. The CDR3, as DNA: TGTGCCAGCAGTTTAACGGGGGACTACAATGAGCAGTTCTTC. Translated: CASSLTGDYNEQFF.

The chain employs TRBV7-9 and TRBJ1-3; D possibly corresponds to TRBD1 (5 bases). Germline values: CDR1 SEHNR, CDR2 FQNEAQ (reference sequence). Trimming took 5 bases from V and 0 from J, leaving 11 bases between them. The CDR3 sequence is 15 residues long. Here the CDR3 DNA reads TGTGCCAGCAGCCCACAGGAGGGCTCTGGAAACACCATATATTTT. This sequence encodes CASSPQEGSGNTIYF. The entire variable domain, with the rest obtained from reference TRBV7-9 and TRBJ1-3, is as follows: DTGVSQNPRHKITKRGQNVTFRCDPISEHNRLYWYRQTLGQGPEFLTYFQNEAQLEKSRLLSDRFSAERPKGSFSTLEIQRTEQGDSAMYLCASSPQEGSGNTIYFGEGSWLTVV.

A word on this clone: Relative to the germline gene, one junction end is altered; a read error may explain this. In nucleotides, the CDR3 is TGTGCCAGCAGTTACCTGACGGGGAACGCTGAAGCTTTCTTT. Translation: CASSYLTGNAEAFF. V gene TRBV6-5 combines with J gene TRBJ1-1; D is undetermined. Germline V gene data show CDR1 as MNHEY and CDR2 as SVGAGI. The CDR3 has 14 residues.